This T cell receptor (beta chain) was recorded in a study of blood T cell repertoires in COVID-19. Overall study context: The analysed material was cDNA or gDNA that came from T cells, B-cell-depleted T cells, or PBMCs.

Germline CDR1 reads SEHNR; CDR2 reads FQNEAQ (reference sequence). Trimming left V 6 bases short and J 3 bases short, with 5 bases between. The CDR3 spans 11 residues. The repertoire was sequenced with immunoSEQ multiplex PCR; TCRdb's copy has only in-frame clones and lacks some. The sample records over 200,000 clones, over 85% being singletons. Only a few counts were recorded for this clone. Individuals aged roughly 18 to 95 years were recruited from about two dozen US areas. The TCR sequence derives from a woman under 40 with acute COVID-19. Sequences were obtained from PBMCs or T cells enriched from blood (not recorded which). The J gene is TRBJ1-2, the V gene TRBV7-9; D is possibly TRBD1 (5 bases). CDR3 in amino acids: CASRGHYGYTF. The CDR3 coding sequence is TGTGCCAGCAGGGGGCACTATGGCTACACCTTC. The variable domain in full, with the rest retrieved from reference TRBV7-9 and TRBJ1-2, is DTGVSQNPRHKITKRGQNVTFRCDPISEHNRLYWYRQTLGQGPEFLTYFQNEAQLEKSRLLSDRFSAERPKGSFSTLEIQRTEQGDSAMYLCASRGHYGYTFGSGTRLTVV.